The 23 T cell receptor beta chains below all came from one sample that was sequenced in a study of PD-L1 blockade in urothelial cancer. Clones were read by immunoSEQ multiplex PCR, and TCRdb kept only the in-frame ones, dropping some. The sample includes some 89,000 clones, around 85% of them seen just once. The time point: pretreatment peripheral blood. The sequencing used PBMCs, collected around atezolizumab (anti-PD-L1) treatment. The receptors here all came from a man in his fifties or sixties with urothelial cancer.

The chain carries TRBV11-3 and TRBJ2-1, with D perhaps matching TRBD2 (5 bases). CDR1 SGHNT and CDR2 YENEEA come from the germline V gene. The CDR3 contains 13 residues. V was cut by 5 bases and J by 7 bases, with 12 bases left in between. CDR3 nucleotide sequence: TGTGCCAGCAGCCCGCGGCGGGTGAATGAGCAGTTCTTC. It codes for CASSPRRVNEQFF.

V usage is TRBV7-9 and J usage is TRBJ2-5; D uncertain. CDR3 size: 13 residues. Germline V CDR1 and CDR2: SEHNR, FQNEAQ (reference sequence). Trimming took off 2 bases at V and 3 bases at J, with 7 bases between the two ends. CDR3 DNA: TGTGCCAGCAGCTTATCTACGGAAGAGACCCAGTACTTC. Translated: CASSLSTEETQYF.

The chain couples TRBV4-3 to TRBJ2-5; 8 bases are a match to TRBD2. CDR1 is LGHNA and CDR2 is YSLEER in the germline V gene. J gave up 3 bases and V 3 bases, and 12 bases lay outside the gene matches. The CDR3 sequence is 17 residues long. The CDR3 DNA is TGCGCCAGCAGCCAGGGAGGACTAGCCCTACTGGAAGAGACCCAGTACTTC. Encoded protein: CASSQGGLALLEETQYF.

Here the CDR3 reads CASSAAGSGGEKLFF. DNA for the CDR3: TGCGCCAGCAGCGCAGCCGGGAGTGGTGGCGAAAAACTGTTTTTT. This chain joins TRBV5-1 and TRBJ1-4; D not certain. The V and J ends lost 4 bases and 8 bases respectively, with 18 bases between them. This CDR3 spans 15 amino acids. Germline loops: CDR1 SGHRS, CDR2 YFSETQ.

The CDR3 coding sequence is TGTGCCAGCAGCTTAGAACAGACCTACTCTGGAAACACCATATATTTT. This sequence encodes CASSLEQTYSGNTIYF. This rearrangement joins TRBV7-6 to TRBJ1-3; the D is unclear. This CDR3 region has 16 residues. Germline loops: CDR1 SGHVS, CDR2 FNYEAQ. The germline V and J ends were trimmed by 1 base and 0 bases, with 10 bases remaining between them.

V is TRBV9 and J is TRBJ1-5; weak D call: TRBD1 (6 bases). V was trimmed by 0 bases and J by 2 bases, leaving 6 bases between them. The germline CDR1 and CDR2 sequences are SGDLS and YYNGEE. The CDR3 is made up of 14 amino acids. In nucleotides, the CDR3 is TGTGCCAGCAGCGTAGAGGGGGGCAATCAGCCCCAGCATTTT. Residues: CASSVEGGNQPQHF.

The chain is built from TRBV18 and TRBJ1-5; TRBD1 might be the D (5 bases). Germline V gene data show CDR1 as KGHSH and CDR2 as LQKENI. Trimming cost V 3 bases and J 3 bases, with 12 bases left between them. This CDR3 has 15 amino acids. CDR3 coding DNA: TGTGCCAGCTCACCGAAGCAGGGTAACAATCAGCCCCAGCATTTT. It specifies CASSPKQGNNQPQHF.

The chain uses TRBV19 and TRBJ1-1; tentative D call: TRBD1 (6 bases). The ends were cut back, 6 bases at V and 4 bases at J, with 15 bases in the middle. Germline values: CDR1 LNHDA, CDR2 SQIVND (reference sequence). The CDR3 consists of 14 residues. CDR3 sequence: CASSTLQGSTEAFF. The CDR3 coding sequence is TGTGCCAGTAGCACGTTACAGGGTAGCACTGAAGCTTTCTTT. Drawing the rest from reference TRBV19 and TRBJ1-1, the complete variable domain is DGGITQSPKYLFRKEGQNVTLSCEQNLNHDAMYWYRQDPGQGLRLIYYSQIVNDFQKGDIAEGYSVSREKKESFPLTVTSAQKNPTAFYLCASSTLQGSTEAFFGQGTRLTVV.

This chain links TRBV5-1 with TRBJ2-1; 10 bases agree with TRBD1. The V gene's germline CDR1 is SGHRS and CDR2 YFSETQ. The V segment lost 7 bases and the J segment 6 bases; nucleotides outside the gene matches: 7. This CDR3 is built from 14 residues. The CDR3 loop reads CASQGQGISNEQFF. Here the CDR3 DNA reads TGCGCCAGCCAGGGACAGGGGATATCCAATGAGCAGTTCTTC.

CDR3 coding DNA: TGCGCCAGCAGCCAAGCCCCTTGGACAGGGGAGATTGACGAGCAGTACTTC. Translating it yields CASSQAPWTGEIDEQYF. This chain connects TRBV4-1 to TRBJ2-7; 9 positions agree with TRBD1. This CDR3 region has 17 residues. Germline V CDR1 and CDR2: MGHRA, YSYEKL. V lost 1 base and J lost 5; bases outside the gene matches: 12.

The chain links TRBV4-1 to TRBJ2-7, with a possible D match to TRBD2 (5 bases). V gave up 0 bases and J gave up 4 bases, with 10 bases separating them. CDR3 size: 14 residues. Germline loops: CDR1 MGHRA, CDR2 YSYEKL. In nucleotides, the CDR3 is TGCGCCAGCAGCCAAGATCCCGGGGTATACGAGCAGTACTTC. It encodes CASSQDPGVYEQYF.

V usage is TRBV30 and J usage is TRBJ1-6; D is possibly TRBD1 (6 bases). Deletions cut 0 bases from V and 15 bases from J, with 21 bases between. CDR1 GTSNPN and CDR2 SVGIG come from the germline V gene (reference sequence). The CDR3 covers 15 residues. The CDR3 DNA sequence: TGTGCCTGGAGTGTAGGGGGACAACTGAATTATTACCTCCACTTT. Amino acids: CAWSVGGQLNYYLHF.

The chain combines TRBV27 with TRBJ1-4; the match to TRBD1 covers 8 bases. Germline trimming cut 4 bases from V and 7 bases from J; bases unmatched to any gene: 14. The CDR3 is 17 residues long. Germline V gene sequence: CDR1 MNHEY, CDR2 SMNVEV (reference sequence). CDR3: CASSSTRADRGGEKLFF. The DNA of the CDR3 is TGTGCCAGCAGTTCGACCAGAGCAGACAGGGGTGGTGAAAAACTGTTTTTT.

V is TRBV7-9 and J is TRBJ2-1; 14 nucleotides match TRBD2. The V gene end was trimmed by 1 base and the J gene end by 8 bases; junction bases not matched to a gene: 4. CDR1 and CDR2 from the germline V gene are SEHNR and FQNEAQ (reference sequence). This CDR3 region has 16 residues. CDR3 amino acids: CASSLVGTSGSHEQFF. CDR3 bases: TGTGCCAGCAGCTTAGTTGGGACTAGCGGGAGCCATGAGCAGTTCTTC.

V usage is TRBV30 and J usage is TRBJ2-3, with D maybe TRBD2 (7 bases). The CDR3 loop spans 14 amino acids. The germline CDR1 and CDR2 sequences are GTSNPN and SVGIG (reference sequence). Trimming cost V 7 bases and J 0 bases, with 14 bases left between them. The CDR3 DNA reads TGTGCCTTGGAAAGGGGGGGGAGCACAGATACGCAGTATTTT. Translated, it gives CALERGGSTDTQYF.

Here the CDR3 reads CASSLSQGNTGELFF. The CDR3 coding sequence is TGCGCCAGCAGCTTGTCGCAGGGCAACACCGGGGAGCTGTTTTTT. The rearrangement joins TRBV5-1 to TRBJ2-2; TRBD1 might be the D (5 bases). The CDR3 runs to 15 residues. The germline gives CDR1 SGHRS, CDR2 YFSETQ. V dropped 1 base and J dropped 2 bases, with 9 bases sitting between them.

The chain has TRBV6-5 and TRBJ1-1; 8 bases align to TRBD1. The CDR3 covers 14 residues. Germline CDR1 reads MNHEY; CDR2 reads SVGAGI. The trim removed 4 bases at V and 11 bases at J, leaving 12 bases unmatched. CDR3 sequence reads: CASSFRGRDLLAFF. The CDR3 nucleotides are TGTGCCAGCAGTTTCAGGGGGCGCGATTTGTTGGCTTTCTTT.

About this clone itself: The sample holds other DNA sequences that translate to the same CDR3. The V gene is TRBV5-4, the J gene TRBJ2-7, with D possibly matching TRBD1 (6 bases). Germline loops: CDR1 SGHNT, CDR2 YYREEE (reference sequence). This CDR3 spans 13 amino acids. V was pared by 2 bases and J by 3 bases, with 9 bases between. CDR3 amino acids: CASSFGQNYEQYF. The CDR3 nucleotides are TGTGCCAGCAGCTTCGGACAGAACTACGAGCAGTACTTC. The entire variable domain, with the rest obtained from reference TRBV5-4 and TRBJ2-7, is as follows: ETGVTQSPTHLIKTRGQQVTLRCSSQSGHNTVSWYQQALGQGPQFIFQYYREEENGRGNFPPRFSGLQFPNYSSELNVNALELDDSALYLCASSFGQNYEQYFGPGTRLTVT.

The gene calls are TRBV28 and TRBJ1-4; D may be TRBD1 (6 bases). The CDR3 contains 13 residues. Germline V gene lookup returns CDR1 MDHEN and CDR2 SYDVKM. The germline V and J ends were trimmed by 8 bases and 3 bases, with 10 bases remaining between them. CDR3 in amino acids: CASLDSANEKLFF. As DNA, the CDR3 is TGTGCCAGCTTGGACAGCGCTAATGAAAAACTGTTTTTT. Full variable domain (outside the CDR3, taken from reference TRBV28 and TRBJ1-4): DVKVTQSSRYLVKRTGEKVFLECVQDMDHENMFWYRQDPGLGLRLIYFSYDVKMKEKGDIPEGYSVSREKKERFSLILESASTNQTSMYLCASLDSANEKLFFGSGTQLSVL.

The CDR3 here is CAIRQGAGYQPQHF. The CDR3 DNA sequence: TGTGCCATCAGACAGGGGGCAGGGTATCAGCCCCAGCATTTT. The J gene is TRBJ1-5, the V gene TRBV10-3; 9 bases match TRBD1. Germline lookup yields CDR1 ENHRY and CDR2 SYGVKD. Trimming took 6 bases from V and 5 from J; bases not matched to a gene: 5. The CDR3 totals 14 residues.

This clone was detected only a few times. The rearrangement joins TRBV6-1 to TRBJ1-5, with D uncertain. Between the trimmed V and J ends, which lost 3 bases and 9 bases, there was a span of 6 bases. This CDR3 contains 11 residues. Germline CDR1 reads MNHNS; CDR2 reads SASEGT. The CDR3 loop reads CASSESTPQHF. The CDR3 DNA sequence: TGTGCCAGCAGTGAGAGTACGCCCCAGCATTTT.

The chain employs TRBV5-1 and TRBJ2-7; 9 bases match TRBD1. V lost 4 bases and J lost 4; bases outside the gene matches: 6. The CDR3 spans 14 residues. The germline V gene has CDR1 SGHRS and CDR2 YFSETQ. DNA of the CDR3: TGCGCCAGCAGCATACCGGGACAGGGATACGAGCAGTACTTC. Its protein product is CASSIPGQGYEQYF.

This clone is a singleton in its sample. The CDR3 coding sequence is TGTGCCAGCAGTTACTCGACCGGACAGACCTTCTATGGCTACACCTTC. Translation: CASSYSTGQTFYGYTF. V gene TRBV6-6 combines with J gene TRBJ1-2, with D possibly being TRBD1 (6 bases). This CDR3 has 16 amino acids. Per germline, CDR1 MNHNY and CDR2 SVGAGI (reference sequence). V shed 0 bases and J shed 4 bases, with 15 bases lying between them.